Listed below are T cell receptor beta chains from one sample, sequenced in a study of vaccination and CD4 T cells after COVID-19. No cognate antigen is known for these TCRs. Each CDR3 protein is one row after TCRdb ran MiXCR on the PCR reads. The sample carries 15,000 to 20,000 distinct CDR3 sequences, about 44% recorded once. Specimen: CD4+ T cells from blood, cultured in vitro, collected before SARS-CoV-2 vaccination. The receptors stem from a human donor who received a COVID-19 vaccine. CDR3s include the opening cysteine and the closing phenylalanine or tryptophan. Each record gives: J gene, V gene, clone size, D gene, CDR3 protein, CDR3 DNA. A D gene is named only where the DNA matches it firmly. Clone size, where shown, is once, few, many, or a class for clones that have expanded.

j_call: TRBJ1-2
v_call: TRBV27
clone_size: few
d_call: .
cdr3_aa: CASSLSNPIYGYTF
cdr3_nt: TGTGCCAGCAGTCTTTCAAACCCGATCTATGGCTACACCTTC

j_call: TRBJ1-3
v_call: TRBV7-7
clone_size: .
d_call: .
cdr3_aa: CASSEQRGDTIYF
cdr3_nt: TGTGCCAGCAGCGAACAGAGGGGGGACACCATATATTTT

j_call: TRBJ2-1
v_call: TRBV4-2
clone_size: once
d_call: TRBD2
cdr3_aa: CASSRSSGGVVYNEQFF
cdr3_nt: TGTGCCAGCAGCCGGTCTAGCGGGGGGGTTGTCTACAATGAGCAGTTCTTC

j_call: TRBJ2-7
v_call: TRBV5-1
clone_size: few
d_call: .
cdr3_aa: CASSSRPSYEQYF
cdr3_nt: TGCGCCAGCAGCAGCAGACCCTCCTACGAGCAGTACTTC

j_call: TRBJ1-2
v_call: TRBV18
clone_size: .
d_call: .
cdr3_aa: CASSRPDRAYTF
cdr3_nt: TGTGCCAGCTCTCGCCCCGACAGAGCATACACCTTC

j_call: TRBJ2-3
v_call: TRBV27
clone_size: .
d_call: TRBD2
cdr3_aa: CASSLSRGVTDTQYF
cdr3_nt: TGTGCCAGCAGTTTATCTCGGGGGGTCACAGATACGCAGTATTTT

j_call: TRBJ1-3
v_call: TRBV15
clone_size: few
d_call: .
cdr3_aa: CATSRVERPSSGNTIYF
cdr3_nt: TGTGCCACCAGCAGAGTGGAAAGGCCTTCCTCTGGAAACACCATATATTTT

j_call: TRBJ2-3
v_call: TRBV6-2/TRBV6-3
clone_size: .
d_call: TRBD2
cdr3_aa: CASSRPWGGFSTDTQYF
cdr3_nt: TGTGCCAGCAGTAGACCCTGGGGGGGGTTTAGCACAGATACGCAGTATTTT

j_call: TRBJ1-2
v_call: TRBV6-5
clone_size: .
d_call: .
cdr3_aa: CASSYGPGYGYTF
cdr3_nt: TGTGCCAGCAGTTATGGACCTGGCTATGGCTACACCTTC

j_call: TRBJ2-3
v_call: TRBV12-3/TRBV12-4
clone_size: .
d_call: TRBD2
cdr3_aa: CASSFLAGGTDTQYF
cdr3_nt: TGTGCCAGCAGTTTTCTAGCGGGGGGCACAGATACGCAGTATTTT

j_call: TRBJ2-6
v_call: TRBV2
clone_size: .
d_call: TRBD1
cdr3_aa: CASSITGTGGAGANVLTF
cdr3_nt: TGTGCCAGCAGTATAACCGGGACAGGGGGCGCTGGGGCCAACGTCCTGACTTTC

j_call: TRBJ2-1
v_call: TRBV20-1
clone_size: .
d_call: .
cdr3_aa: CSAPSGNSHNEQFF
cdr3_nt: TGCAGTGCTCCGTCCGGAAATAGTCACAATGAGCAGTTCTTC

j_call: TRBJ1-5
v_call: TRBV27
clone_size: few
d_call: .
cdr3_aa: CASSAWGRGQPQHF
cdr3_nt: TGTGCCAGCAGTGCCTGGGGGCGAGGGCAGCCCCAGCATTTT

j_call: TRBJ1-6
v_call: TRBV12-3/TRBV12-4
clone_size: .
d_call: .
cdr3_aa: CASSSSDRPISPLHF
cdr3_nt: TGTGCCAGCAGTTCATCGGACAGACCGATTTCACCCCTCCACTTT

j_call: TRBJ2-7
v_call: TRBV7-2
clone_size: .
d_call: TRBD1
cdr3_aa: CASSLADREQYF
cdr3_nt: TGTGCCAGCAGCTTAGCAGACAGGGAACAGTACTTC

j_call: TRBJ1-3
v_call: TRBV15
clone_size: few
d_call: .
cdr3_aa: CATSREGQRSGNTIYF
cdr3_nt: TGTGCCACCAGCAGAGAAGGACAGCGCTCTGGAAACACCATATATTTT

j_call: TRBJ2-1
v_call: TRBV6-1
clone_size: .
d_call: .
cdr3_aa: CASTLKRTVPAEQFF
cdr3_nt: TGTGCCAGCACCCTTAAGAGGACGGTGCCCGCTGAGCAGTTCTTC

j_call: TRBJ1-2
v_call: TRBV30
clone_size: few
d_call: .
cdr3_aa: CAWIRSQILYGYTF
cdr3_nt: TGTGCCTGGATTCGGTCGCAGATCCTTTATGGCTACACCTTC

j_call: TRBJ2-3
v_call: TRBV18
clone_size: once
d_call: .
cdr3_aa: CASSPSPDTQYF
cdr3_nt: TGTGCCAGCTCACCATCCCCAGATACGCAGTATTTT

j_call: TRBJ1-6
v_call: TRBV27
clone_size: .
d_call: .
cdr3_aa: CASSLTAGRNSPLHF
cdr3_nt: TGTGCCAGCAGTTTAACGGCAGGGAGGAATTCACCCCTCCACTTT

j_call: TRBJ2-7
v_call: TRBV20-1
clone_size: few
d_call: TRBD2
cdr3_aa: CSAGKGQRGLWEQYF
cdr3_nt: TGCAGTGCTGGGAAAGGGCAGCGGGGGCTCTGGGAGCAGTACTTC

j_call: TRBJ2-7
v_call: TRBV27
clone_size: .
d_call: TRBD1
cdr3_aa: CASRSKTGIYEQYF
cdr3_nt: TGTGCCAGCAGATCCAAGACAGGGATCTACGAGCAGTACTTC

j_call: TRBJ1-1
v_call: TRBV12-3/TRBV12-4
clone_size: .
d_call: .
cdr3_aa: CASSLSAGHTEAFF
cdr3_nt: TGTGCCAGCAGTTTAAGCGCGGGGCACACTGAAGCTTTCTTT

j_call: TRBJ2-3
v_call: TRBV20-1
clone_size: few
d_call: .
cdr3_aa: CRAQRGDTQYF
cdr3_nt: TGCAGGGCCCAGAGGGGGGATACGCAGTATTTT

j_call: TRBJ1-4
v_call: TRBV7-9
clone_size: .
d_call: .
cdr3_aa: CASSLMGTNEKLFF
cdr3_nt: TGTGCCAGCAGCTTAATGGGTACTAATGAAAAACTGTTTTTT

j_call: TRBJ2-3
v_call: TRBV5-1
clone_size: .
d_call: TRBD2
cdr3_aa: CASSVTSGGRDTQYF
cdr3_nt: TGCGCCAGCAGCGTGACTAGCGGGGGGAGAGATACGCAGTATTTT

j_call: TRBJ2-2
v_call: TRBV10-3
clone_size: .
d_call: .
cdr3_aa: CAISEPLDTGELFF
cdr3_nt: TGTGCCATCAGTGAGCCACTAGACACCGGGGAGCTGTTTTTT

j_call: TRBJ1-5
v_call: TRBV6-1
clone_size: .
d_call: TRBD1
cdr3_aa: CASTRTGRLSQPQHF
cdr3_nt: TGTGCCAGCACGCGGACAGGGAGATTGAGTCAGCCCCAGCATTTT

j_call: TRBJ2-3
v_call: TRBV20-1
clone_size: .
d_call: .
cdr3_aa: CSAPLQRGADTQYF
cdr3_nt: TGCAGTGCTCCGCTACAGAGGGGCGCAGATACGCAGTATTTT

j_call: TRBJ2-2
v_call: TRBV24-1
clone_size: .
d_call: .
cdr3_aa: CATSVSRTLNTGELFF
cdr3_nt: TGTGCCACCAGTGTCTCGCGGACCCTGAACACCGGGGAGCTGTTTTTT

j_call: TRBJ1-5
v_call: TRBV11-2
clone_size: .
d_call: .
cdr3_aa: CASSWGTVSNQPQHF
cdr3_nt: TGTGCCAGCAGCTGGGGGACGGTTAGCAATCAGCCCCAGCATTTT

j_call: TRBJ1-5
v_call: TRBV7-8
clone_size: .
d_call: TRBD1
cdr3_aa: CASSVRDSANQPQHF
cdr3_nt: TGTGCCAGCAGCGTCAGGGACAGTGCAAATCAGCCCCAGCATTTT

j_call: TRBJ2-5
v_call: TRBV15
clone_size: few
d_call: TRBD2
cdr3_aa: CATSRDPSGEETQYF
cdr3_nt: TGTGCCACCAGCAGAGATCCTAGCGGGGAAGAGACCCAGTACTTC

j_call: TRBJ2-5
v_call: TRBV30
clone_size: .
d_call: .
cdr3_aa: CAWGLGWETQYF
cdr3_nt: TGTGCCTGGGGTTTGGGGTGGGAGACCCAGTACTTC

j_call: TRBJ2-3
v_call: TRBV19
clone_size: few
d_call: .
cdr3_aa: CASSMYSLDLGEDTQYF
cdr3_nt: TGTGCCAGTAGTATGTACTCACTAGATTTGGGGGAGGATACGCAGTATTTT

j_call: TRBJ1-2
v_call: TRBV5-1
clone_size: few
d_call: .
cdr3_aa: CASSLESPTVYGYTF
cdr3_nt: TGCGCCAGCAGCTTGGAGTCACCGACCGTCTATGGCTACACCTTC

j_call: TRBJ2-2
v_call: TRBV5-1
clone_size: .
d_call: .
cdr3_aa: CASSLAWGARELFF
cdr3_nt: TGCGCCAGCAGCTTGGCGTGGGGGGCCCGGGAGCTGTTTTTT

j_call: TRBJ2-3
v_call: TRBV7-2
clone_size: once
d_call: TRBD2
cdr3_aa: CASSQEGLAGWDTQYF
cdr3_nt: TGTGCCAGCAGCCAAGAAGGACTAGCGGGGTGGGATACGCAGTATTTT

j_call: TRBJ1-1
v_call: TRBV12-3/TRBV12-4
clone_size: few
d_call: TRBD1
cdr3_aa: CASRRDRMNTEAFF
cdr3_nt: TGTGCCAGCAGGCGGGACAGGATGAACACTGAAGCTTTCTTT

j_call: TRBJ1-1
v_call: TRBV5-1
clone_size: once
d_call: .
cdr3_aa: CASSLGSRGLEAFF
cdr3_nt: TGCGCCAGCAGCTTGGGATCGAGGGGCCTTGAAGCTTTCTTT

j_call: TRBJ2-2
v_call: TRBV7-2
clone_size: few
d_call: TRBD2
cdr3_aa: CASSFQTGGRTGELFF
cdr3_nt: TGTGCCAGCAGCTTTCAGACGGGGGGGCGCACCGGGGAGCTGTTTTTT

j_call: TRBJ2-3
v_call: TRBV20-1
clone_size: once
d_call: .
cdr3_aa: CSASPRLRTDTQYF
cdr3_nt: TGCAGTGCTAGCCCCAGGCTCCGCACAGATACGCAGTATTTT

j_call: TRBJ2-5
v_call: TRBV4-2
clone_size: .
d_call: TRBD2
cdr3_aa: CASSQGLAGGGQETQYF
cdr3_nt: TGTGCCAGCAGCCAAGGACTAGCGGGGGGGGGTCAAGAGACCCAGTACTTC

j_call: TRBJ2-5
v_call: TRBV10-3
clone_size: few
d_call: .
cdr3_aa: CAISETRSEETQYF
cdr3_nt: TGTGCCATCAGTGAGACACGATCCGAAGAGACCCAGTACTTC

j_call: TRBJ1-6
v_call: TRBV6-5
clone_size: .
d_call: .
cdr3_aa: CASSSRGDNSPLHF
cdr3_nt: TGTGCCAGCAGTTCAAGGGGGGATAATTCACCCCTCCACTTT

j_call: TRBJ1-2
v_call: TRBV29-1
clone_size: .
d_call: TRBD1
cdr3_aa: CSVVGQGVGYTF
cdr3_nt: TGCAGCGTAGTAGGACAGGGAGTCGGCTACACCTTC

j_call: TRBJ1-6
v_call: TRBV6-1
clone_size: .
d_call: TRBD1
cdr3_aa: CASRAASGQGKNSPLHF
cdr3_nt: TGTGCCAGCAGAGCCGCCTCGGGACAGGGTAAAAATTCACCCCTCCACTTT